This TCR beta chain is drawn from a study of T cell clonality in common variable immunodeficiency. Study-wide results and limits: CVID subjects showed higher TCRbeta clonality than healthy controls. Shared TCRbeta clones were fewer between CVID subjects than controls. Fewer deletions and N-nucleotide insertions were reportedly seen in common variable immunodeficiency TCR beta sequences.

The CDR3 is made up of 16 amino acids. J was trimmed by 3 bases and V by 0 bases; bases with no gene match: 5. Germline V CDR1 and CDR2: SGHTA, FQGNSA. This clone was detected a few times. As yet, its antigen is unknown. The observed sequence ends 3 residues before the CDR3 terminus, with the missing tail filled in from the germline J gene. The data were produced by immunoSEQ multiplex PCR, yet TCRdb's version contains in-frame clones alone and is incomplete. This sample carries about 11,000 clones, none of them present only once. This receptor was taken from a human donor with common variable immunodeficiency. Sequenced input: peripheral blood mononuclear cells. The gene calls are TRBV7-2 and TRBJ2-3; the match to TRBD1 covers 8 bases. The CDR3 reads CASSLAQGARTDTQYF. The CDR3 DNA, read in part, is TGTGCCAGCAGCTTAGCGCAGGGGGCTAGGACAGATACG.